This T cell receptor (beta chain) is drawn from a study of T cell responses to AZD1222 COVID-19 vaccine. Findings and limits, study-wide: Spike-wide vaccine-associated CD4 TCRs dominated at 160-218 and 743-854. Once two AZD1222 doses were given, Spike-specific TCR breadth and depth went up. White British people made up most donors, females outnumbered males, and clonal diversity was possibly underestimated. Targeting of unmutated variant regions was reportedly seen in nearly half of spike-specific TCRs.

The CDR3 loop spans 12 amino acids. V dropped 0 bases and J dropped 4 bases, with 3 bases sitting between them. Germline CDR1 and CDR2: MRHNA and SNTAGT. Produced via immunoSEQ multiplex PCR; TCRdb's table is partial and in-frame only. The sample carries some 150,000 clones, roughly 93% recorded once. This clone was seen just once. Its antigen remains unknown. The chain recombines TRBV6-4 with TRBJ1-2; D gene ambiguous. This sequence originates from an adult in good health. The sequenced sample was peripheral blood, obtained on day 0 of MenACWY control vaccination. The DNA of the CDR3 is TGTGCCAGCAGTGACTCGGGCTATGGCTACACCTTC. Its protein is CASSDSGYGYTF.